This TCR beta chain appears in the sequencing data of a study of identical twins. Study-level results: Cord blood's abundant beta clonotypes had fewer insertions, unlike memory repertoires. Invariant populations such as MAIT and iNKT cells could partly muddle zero-insertion analyses.

MiXCR, run by TCRdb on the 5' RACE reads, gives a single entry per CDR3 protein. The sample holds some 730,000 distinct CDR3 sequences, about 20% seen once. There are a few counts of this clonotype. The antigen is undetermined. CDR1 is SGHRS, CDR2 YFSETQ, per germline. This CDR3 is 14 amino acids long. Trimming took 4 bases from V and 3 from J, leaving 10 bases between them. The sample also formed part of further work on T cells expressing NK-cell markers.

The gene calls are TRBV5-1 and TRBJ2-2; no clear D. This receptor was taken from a woman aged 18-29 years in good health. Sequenced sample: PBMCs. The CDR3 spells CASSRTTDTGELFF. The CDR3 DNA follows: TGCGCCAGCAGCCGAACCACTGACACCGGGGAGCTGTTTTTT.